One sample yielded the 21 T cell receptor beta chains listed below, sequenced in a study of T cell responses to AZD1222 COVID-19 vaccine (dated by TCRdb to the early 2020s). The time point label, as the study defines it: baseline before first vaccination. The protocol used for the library was the immunoSEQ multiplex PCR assay. In TCRdb, the immuneACCESS table is reduced to in-frame sequences with V and J assigned. These tables do not hold every clone; where another copy was compared, an unresolved V gene accounts for under half, and the others remain unexplained. This sample comprises 45,000 to 55,000 clones, 84% of them detected only once. Roughly 10% of the sample belongs to the ten largest clones. The source was peripheral blood, collected on day 0 of AZD1222 vaccination. The source of these receptors is an adult in good health.

This chain connects TRBV24-1 to TRBJ2-1; weak D call: TRBD2 (6 bases). The CDR3 contains 11 residues. In germline, CDR1 is KGHDR, CDR2 SFDVKD. Trimming left V 8 bases short and J 6 bases short, with 7 bases between. The CDR3 DNA follows: TGTGCCACCAAGGGACTCAATGAGCAGTTCTTC. Its translation is CATKGLNEQFF.

V and J are TRBV10-2 and TRBJ1-3; D uncertain. Germline V gene lookup returns CDR1 WSHSY and CDR2 SAAADI. V was cut by 3 bases and J by 4 bases, with 4 bases left in between. The CDR3 consists of 12 residues. The CDR3 reads CASSEKGNTIYF. Here the CDR3 DNA reads TGCGCCAGCAGTGAAAAAGGAAACACCATATATTTT.

The chain uses TRBV5-1 and TRBJ1-3; possible D gene TRBD1, 6 bases. The CDR3 covers 16 residues. The germline V and J ends were trimmed by 0 bases and 4 bases, with 14 bases remaining between them. Germline V lookup: CDR1 SGHRS, CDR2 YFSETQ. Here the CDR3 reads CASSLAGADRGNTIYF. CDR3 in DNA: TGCGCCAGCAGCTTGGCCGGTGCTGACAGGGGAAACACCATATATTTT.

The chain uses TRBV18 and TRBJ2-1, with TRBD2 matching 8 bases. The CDR3 extends over 17 amino acids. The germline V gene encodes CDR1 KGHSH and CDR2 LQKENI. V lost 0 bases and J lost 2; bases outside the gene matches: 6. The CDR3: CASSPPPSGLTYNEQFF. The CDR3, as DNA: TGTGCCAGCTCACCACCGCCTAGCGGGCTTACCTACAATGAGCAGTTCTTC.

V gene TRBV6-2 or TRBV6-3 combines with J gene TRBJ1-5, with no clear D. The CDR3 consists of 14 residues. CDR1 and CDR2 (germline): MNHEY, SVGEGT. The V gene lost 2 bases and the J gene lost 0 bases, with 5 bases spanning the gap. The CDR3 here is CASSYLTSNQPQHF. The CDR3 coding sequence is TGTGCCAGCAGTTACCTAACTAGCAATCAGCCCCAGCATTTT.

Here the CDR3 DNA reads TGTGCCAGCAACGTCGGCGAGACCCAGTACTTC. This translates into CASNVGETQYF. V is TRBV5-6 and J is TRBJ2-5, with D unresolved. Trimming took 6 bases from V and 5 from J, leaving 8 bases between them. The CDR3 consists of 11 residues. The germline V gene encodes CDR1 SGHDT and CDR2 YYEEEE. The full variable domain, in which reference TRBV5-6 and TRBJ2-5 provide the parts outside the CDR3, is DAGVTQSPTHLIKTRGQQVTLRCSPKSGHDTVSWYQQALGQGPQFIFQYYEEEERQRGNFPDRFSGHQFPNYSSELNVNALLLGDSALYLCASNVGETQYFGPGTRLLVL.

The genes are TRBV4-3 and TRBJ1-6; D might be TRBD1 (6 bases). This CDR3 region has 15 residues. From germline, CDR1 is LGHNA and CDR2 YSLEER. V gave up 5 bases and J gave up 6 bases, with 14 bases separating them. Written as DNA, the CDR3 is TGCGCCAGCAGCGAGGCTCAGGGGCTTAATTCACCCCTCCACTTT. Translation gives CASSEAQGLNSPLHF.

V gene TRBV11-2 combines with J gene TRBJ2-1, with a tentative D call TRBD2 (6 bases). V gave up 2 bases and J gave up 9 bases, with 17 bases separating them. The CDR3 consists of 15 residues. The germline gives CDR1 SGHAT, CDR2 FQNNGV. Here the CDR3 reads CASSLKAGFGGEQFF. The CDR3 coding sequence is TGTGCCAGCAGCTTAAAAGCGGGCTTTGGGGGTGAGCAGTTCTTC.

This clone occurred a few times. The chain is built from TRBV30 and TRBJ2-5, with D possibly matching TRBD2 (6 bases). The length of the CDR3 is 14 residues. Germline values: CDR1 GTSNPN, CDR2 SVGIG (reference sequence). V was pared by 0 bases and J by 3 bases, with 11 bases between. The CDR3 region is CAWSVAGGKETQYF. The CDR3 nucleotides read TGTGCCTGGAGTGTAGCTGGGGGGAAAGAGACCCAGTACTTC.

The chain recombines TRBV29-1 with TRBJ1-5; no clear D. The CDR3 length is 13 residues. Germline CDR1 is SQVTM and CDR2 is ANQGSEA. The V gene lost 4 bases and the J gene lost 2 bases, with 9 bases spanning the gap. CDR3: CSVVSGRNQPQHF. The CDR3 nucleotides read TGCAGCGTTGTTTCCGGACGCAATCAGCCCCAGCATTTT.

This clone showed up just once. The rearrangement uses TRBV3-1 (or the pseudogene TRBV3-2) and TRBJ1-2; a possible D gene is TRBD1 (5 bases). V was pared by 5 bases and J by 2 bases, with 9 bases between. The CDR3 runs to 13 residues. Looked up from germline, CDR1 is LGHDT and CDR2 is YNNKEL (reference sequence). The CDR3 sequence is CASSGARNYGYTF. The CDR3 nucleotides read TGTGCCAGCAGCGGGGCACGGAACTATGGCTACACCTTC.

The rearrangement links TRBV19 to TRBJ1-1; the D is unclear. Trimming took 1 base from V and 0 from J, leaving 6 bases between them. The germline V gene encodes CDR1 LNHDA and CDR2 SQIVND (reference sequence). The CDR3 runs 14 residues. This CDR3 reads CASSIGSLNTEAFF. In DNA, the CDR3 is TGTGCCAGTAGTATAGGGTCCTTGAACACTGAAGCTTTCTTT. Looking up the rest from reference TRBV19 and TRBJ1-1 gives the full variable domain: DGGITQSPKYLFRKEGQNVTLSCEQNLNHDAMYWYRQDPGQGLRLIYYSQIVNDFQKGDIAEGYSVSREKKESFPLTVTSAQKNPTAFYLCASSIGSLNTEAFFGQGTRLTVV.

This chain links TRBV18 with TRBJ1-2; 7 bases are shared with TRBD1. The CDR3 runs to 15 residues. The germline V gene has CDR1 KGHSH and CDR2 LQKENI. Germline trimming cut 4 bases from V and 8 bases from J; bases unmatched to any gene: 13. CDR3 DNA: TGTGCCAGCTCACACGCGCTTGACAGGGATGGCGGCTACACCTTC. Translation: CASSHALDRDGGYTF.

The chain has TRBV11-2 and TRBJ2-7, with 7 bases that match TRBD1. Germline CDR1 SGHAT, CDR2 FQNNGV. The length of the CDR3 is 16 residues. Trimming cost V 5 bases and J 2 bases; bases outside gene matches: 12. In DNA, the CDR3 is TGTGCCAGCAGCCCTAAGCTCGGGACAGAGACCTACGAGCAGTACTTC. The encoded protein is CASSPKLGTETYEQYF.

Here the CDR3 DNA reads TGTGCCAGCAGCTTAGCGGGGGGGCGTAGCACCGGGGAGCTGTTTTTT. Amino acids: CASSLAGGRSTGELFF. The V call is TRBV7-3, the J call TRBJ2-2; TRBD2 matches 9 bases. Germline V gene sequence: CDR1 SGHTA, CDR2 FQGTGA. This CDR3 comprises 16 residues. J lost 4 bases, V lost 2 bases, and 5 bases had no gene match.

Turning to this clone: Other DNA sequences in the same sample also yield this CDR3. The V gene is TRBV5-1, the J gene TRBJ1-3; weak D call: TRBD1 (5 bases). Per germline, CDR1 SGHRS and CDR2 YFSETQ. The V and J ends lost 3 bases and 0 bases respectively, with 7 bases between them. The CDR3 extends over 14 amino acids. The CDR3 here is CASSSGGSGNTIYF. CDR3 nucleotides: TGCGCCAGCAGCTCTGGGGGCTCTGGAAACACCATATATTTT.

Worth noting for this clone: An end of the junction differs from the germline gene, which may be a read error. The J gene is TRBJ2-3, the V gene TRBV7-9; D unclear. The CDR3 contains 12 residues. In germline, CDR1 is SEHNR, CDR2 FQNEAQ (reference sequence). The CDR3: CATSDLTDTQYF. Written as DNA, the CDR3 is TGTGCCACCAGCGACTTAACAGATACGCAGTATTTT.

The CDR3 nucleotides are TGTGCCTGGAGCATTGGCCACCGAGTTGGCTACACCTTC. Translated, it gives CAWSIGHRVGYTF. The genes are TRBV30 and TRBJ1-2, with unresolved D. In germline, CDR1 is GTSNPN, CDR2 SVGIG (reference sequence). Between the trimmed V and J ends, which lost 3 bases and 7 bases, there was a span of 15 bases. The CDR3 length is 13 residues.

The J gene is TRBJ2-7, the V gene TRBV5-6, with TRBD2 identical over 10 bases. With V trimmed by 0 bases and J by 2 bases, 8 bases remained unmatched. The CDR3 consists of 17 residues. Germline V gives CDR1 SGHDT, CDR2 YYEEEE. CDR3 DNA sequence: TGTGCCAGCAGCTTGGGTACAGGACTAGCGGCGACCTACGAGCAGTACTTC. Amino acids: CASSLGTGLAATYEQYF. The whole variable domain, filled in from reference TRBV5-6 and TRBJ2-7, reads DAGVTQSPTHLIKTRGQQVTLRCSPKSGHDTVSWYQQALGQGPQFIFQYYEEEERQRGNFPDRFSGHQFPNYSSELNVNALLLGDSALYLCASSLGTGLAATYEQYFGPGTRLTVT.

The genes are TRBV7-2 and TRBJ1-5, with D maybe TRBD1 (5 bases). V was pared by 2 bases and J by 3 bases, with 14 bases between. The CDR3 is 16 amino acids. Germline assignment: CDR1 SGHTA and CDR2 FQGNSA. CDR3 DNA: TGTGCCAGCAGCTTAAGCGGGGGGGATCCCAATCAGCCCCAGCATTTT. Encoded protein: CASSLSGGDPNQPQHF. The full variable domain, completed using reference TRBV7-2 and TRBJ1-5, is GAGVSQSPSNKVTEKGKDVELRCDPISGHTALYWYRQSLGQGLEFLIYFQGNSAPDKSGLPSDRFSAERTGGSVSTLTIQRTQQEDSAVYLCASSLSGGDPNQPQHFGDGTRLSIL.

The CDR3 sequence is CASSIGRMNTGELFF. DNA for the CDR3: TGTGCCAGTAGTATCGGGCGGATGAACACCGGGGAGCTGTTTTTT. This chain connects TRBV19 to TRBJ2-2; no definite D call. Germline CDR1 LNHDA, CDR2 SQIVND (reference sequence). The germline V and J ends were trimmed by 3 bases and 1 base, with 9 bases remaining between them. This CDR3 has 15 amino acids.